The 11 T cell receptor beta chains below were found in one sample sequenced in a study of human T cells and chemical hapten exposure (dated by TCRdb to the early 2020s). The library was generated by RACE. The listed sequencing device is NextSeq 500. In TCRdb, the public reads were trimmed at Q25 with fastp and aligned with MiXCR, with productive beta chains retained. One record per CDR3 amino acid sequence lists the most common genes and DNA. This sample holds around 99,000 distinct CDR3 sequences; about a tenth were observed only once. The top ten constitute 3% to 3.5% of the sample. The time point label for this specimen denotes: patch test 2, 6 weeks after DPC sensitization. According to the study, the label for this sample's treatment or condition signals: therapeutic diphenylcyclopropenone sensitization with weekly scalp DPC. Sequenced here: whole blood, sampled in connection with sensitization to the hapten diphenylcyclopropenone (DPC). All receptors derive from a woman aged 40 to 50 with alopecia areata. Some clones in this sample may be carry-over from other donors' samples.

This clonotype occurred many times. This sequence joins TRBV27 and TRBJ1-2; D not certain. Germline V CDR1 and CDR2: MNHEY, SMNVEV (reference sequence). V was shortened by 6 bases and J by 2 bases, with 16 bases between the two germline ends. This CDR3 is built from 15 residues. CDR3 in DNA: TGTGCCAGCAGCCTGTCCCCCATATCCAACTATGGCTACACCTTC. It codes for CASSLSPISNYGYTF.

This chain joins TRBV11-2 and TRBJ2-5, with D perhaps matching TRBD2 (5 bases). V was pared by 5 bases and J by 4 bases, with 17 bases between. The CDR3 runs 15 residues. Germline loops: CDR1 SGHAT, CDR2 FQNNGV. The CDR3 DNA follows: TGTGCCAGCAGCCCATCCCCACTAGTAGCAGAGACCCAGTACTTC. It encodes CASSPSPLVAETQYF.

This clonotype was recorded many times. The chain is built from TRBV4-2 and TRBJ2-7; 7 bases agree with TRBD1. Unmatched junction bases numbered 4, after V lost 0 bases and J lost 2 bases. The CDR3 sequence is 15 residues long. Germline V lookup: CDR1 LGHNA, CDR2 YNFKEQ. The CDR3 sequence is CASSQDRGWPYEQYF. CDR3 DNA: TGTGCCAGCAGCCAAGACAGGGGGTGGCCCTACGAGCAGTACTTC.

This clonotype was observed a handful of times. The V and J genes are TRBV7-3 and TRBJ1-6; weak D call: TRBD1 (6 bases). V lost 5 bases and J 7 bases, leaving 9 bases between the germline ends. CDR1 and CDR2 (germline): SGHTA, FQGTGA. The CDR3 consists of 13 residues. Here the CDR3 DNA reads TGTGCCAGCAGCCAGGGGTGGAATTCACCCCTCCACTTT. Protein sequence: CASSQGWNSPLHF.

This clonotype was seen more than once but under ten times. The chain recombines TRBV11-2 with TRBJ2-1; D might be TRBD2 (5 bases). V lost 5 bases to trimming and J lost 0 bases, with 20 bases between them. Germline CDR1 is SGHAT and CDR2 is FQNNGV. CDR3 length: 18 residues. DNA for the CDR3: TGTGCCAGCAGCACTCCCCCGGGGTACCTGAGCTCCTACAATGAGCAGTTCTTC. Its translation: CASSTPPGYLSSYNEQFF.

The gene calls are TRBV6-6 and TRBJ2-7, with D perhaps TRBD2 (6 bases). Per germline, CDR1 MNHNY and CDR2 SVGAGI (reference sequence). Between the trimmed V and J ends, which lost 6 bases and 2 bases, there was a span of 14 bases. This CDR3 is 14 amino acids long. The CDR3 is CASSRRGFAYEQYF. The CDR3, as DNA: TGTGCCAGCAGCCGGAGGGGATTCGCCTACGAGCAGTACTTC.

This clonotype was found many times. This chain links TRBV30 with TRBJ2-1; D is perhaps TRBD1 or TRBD2 (5 bases each). Trimming pared 8 bases from V and 5 bases from J, leaving 16 bases between. Germline V gives CDR1 GTSNPN, CDR2 SVGIG (reference sequence). The CDR3 contains 13 residues. This CDR3 is CARALGTHNEQFF. In nucleotides, the CDR3 is TGTGCCAGGGCCCTAGGGACCCACAATGAGCAGTTCTTC.

This clonotype was counted between two and nine times. V usage is TRBV2 and J usage is TRBJ1-1; D perhaps matches TRBD1 (5 bases). This CDR3 has 14 residues. Germline V gene sequence: CDR1 SNHLY, CDR2 FYNNEI. The V end lost 5 bases, the J end lost 0 bases, and 10 bases lay between the germline ends. CDR3 protein: CASSLDSLNTEAFF. Written as DNA, the CDR3 is TGTGCCAGCAGTCTAGACAGCCTGAACACTGAAGCTTTCTTT.

The rearrangement uses TRBV7-2 and TRBJ1-2; D perhaps matches TRBD1 (5 bases). CDR1 and CDR2 from the germline V gene are SGHTA and FQGNSA. This CDR3 contains 12 residues. V was shortened by 10 bases and J by 5 bases, with 14 bases between the two germline ends. For the CDR3, the DNA is TGTGCCACCCTGGGCGGGGGATATGGCTACACCTTC. Protein sequence: CATLGGGYGYTF. The variable domain in full, completed from reference TRBV7-2 and TRBJ1-2, reads GAGVSQSPSNKVTEKGKDVELRCDPISGHTALYWYRQSLGQGLEFLIYFQGNSAPDKSGLPSDRFSAERTGGSVSTLTIQRTQQEDSAVYLCATLGGGYGYTFGSGTRLTVV.

This clonotype came up a few times. The chain uses TRBV6-2 or TRBV6-3 and TRBJ1-5; D gene unclear. Germline values: CDR1 MNHEY, CDR2 SVGEGT. CDR3 size: 15 residues. The V and J ends lost 0 bases and 9 bases respectively, with 15 bases between them. As DNA, the CDR3 is TGTGCCAGCAGTTACTCGACGTTCTCCTCGGGGCCCCAGCATTTT. Protein product: CASSYSTFSSGPQHF.

The chain is built from TRBV9 and TRBJ2-7; TRBD1 agrees at 8 bases. V lost 4 bases to trimming and J lost 5 bases; unmatched junction nucleotides: 5. Germline assignment: CDR1 SGDLS and CDR2 YYNGEE. The CDR3 contains 13 residues. The chain's CDR3 is CASSPQDRDEQYF. CDR3 bases: TGTGCCAGCAGCCCTCAGGACAGGGACGAGCAGTACTTC. The full variable domain, its missing parts supplied by reference TRBV9 and TRBJ2-7, is DSGVTQTPKHLITATGQRVTLRCSPRSGDLSVYWYQQSLDQGLQFLIQYYNGEERAKGNILERFSAQQFPDLHSELNLSSLELGDSALYFCASSPQDRDEQYFGPGTRLTVT.